This T cell receptor beta chain was identified in a study of blood T cells in healthy people across ages. Findings and limits, study-wide: The lack of PBMC sorting stopped any conclusive naive versus antigen-experienced comparison.

In regard to this clonotype: The antigen is undetermined.

The second PCR ran roughly 6 to 11 cycles with a sample-barcoded 5' primer and J-beta primers. Each of the cDNA molecules was tagged by a template-switch adaptor with 12 random nucleotides. Every sample produced at least 2.5 million CDR3-containing paired-end reads. TCRdb independently ran MiXCR on the 5' RACE reads; one entry per CDR3 protein. The sample has approximately 900,000 distinct CDR3 sequences; around 49% are singletons. This CDR3 is built from 12 residues. V lost 7 bases, J lost 3 bases, and 9 bases lay in between. Germline V gene data show CDR1 as MDHEN and CDR2 as SYDVKM. Donor samples were obtained from healthy Caucasian individuals from Russia, aged about 6 to 90.

This sequence was found in a man aged 25-45 years in good health. The chain is built from TRBV28 and TRBJ1-1; D gene uncertain. Sequencing input: blood. The CDR3 DNA follows: TGTGCCAGCATGGACGGCGACACTGAAGCTTTCTTT. Protein product: CASMDGDTEAFF.